Detailed here is one T cell receptor beta chain. This clonotype was detected a few times. The specificity of this receptor is unknown. Per-nucleotide qualities are absent, and no much larger clonotype sits a single base away. The intended sense of this specimen's time point label: persistent/refractory GD, antithyroid drugs over 5 years with positive TRAb. RNA was extracted from PBMCs in TRIzol for both TCR sequencing and RNA sequencing. The diagnosis of Graves' disease followed American Thyroid Association guidelines. The patients came from an endocrinology department in Xi'an, China. Each patient gave approximately 10 milliliters of peripheral blood, collected in an EDTA anticoagulant tube. PBMCs were isolated by Ficoll Paque Plus density gradient separation without further T cell sorting. An Agilent 2100 Bioanalyzer and agarose gel were used to check RNA quality, while a NanoDrop 2000 measured RNA concentration.

The CDR3 goes from the cysteine to the phenylalanine over 17 residues. The CDR3 DNA has 51 bases and is translated from base 1. In the germline V gene, CDR1 corresponds to MNHNS and CDR2 to SASEGT. From V the trimming removes 5 bases and from J it removes 5 bases, while the gene matches leave 15 bases of the junction unaccounted for. The source of the sample is a study of regulatory T cells in long-lasting Graves disease (TCRdb year 2021). The study in broad terms: Persistent Graves' disease meant more than 5 years of antithyroid drug treatment with TSH receptor autoantibodies that stayed positive. The study was registered as a clinical trial and conducted in China. Persistent Graves' disease patients were compared with newly diagnosed Graves' disease patients by peripheral blood TCR sequencing and RNA sequencing. A total of around 35 samples underwent TCR sequencing, from 13 patients with persistent Graves' disease and approximately 20 patients with newly diagnosed Graves' disease. Antithyroid drugs had been taken for approximately ten years on average by persistent Graves' disease patients in the clinical cohort.

Overall study results and their limits: TRBV28, TRBJ1-2 and TRBJ2-5 were preferentially used in persistent disease, while TRBV20-1 and TRBJ2-1 were favored in newly diagnosed disease. Lower TCR Shannon entropy and fewer highly expanded clones were observed in persistent Graves' disease patients than in newly diagnosed patients, which suggested clonal expansion. The small sample size was acknowledged by the authors as a limitation that may reduce accuracy. Persistent patients shared more public clonotypes among themselves (2,741) than newly diagnosed patients did (about 1,000). The study examined only peripheral blood because the primary lesion, thyroid tissue, could not be accessed. Only the TCR beta chain was sequenced and analyzed.

The library relied on multiplex PCR. Sequencing was carried out with an Illumina HiSeq 4000. To build TCR beta libraries, CDR3 regions were amplified by Arm-PCR using iRepertoire HTBI primers. PCR products were gel purified before sequencing. Turning to the authors' computational methods: Across samples, 60 to 70 TRBV and over 11 TRBJ segments were identified and used for gene usage analysis of CDR3 amino acid clonotypes. COPE and FqMerger were used to merge filtered high-quality paired reads into contigs. BLAST was used to align contigs to IMGT TRBV, TRBD and TRBJ reference genes, with CDR3 defined following IMGT. Any clonotype with a frequency above 0.1% was classified as a highly expanded clone. Shannon entropy served as the measure of repertoire diversity, while the Gini coefficient captured V-J evenness. A clonotype found in more than one individual was treated as public. TCRdb reprocessing: public reads trimmed at Q25 with fastp, clones called with MiXCR, in-frame beta chains kept. When rows share a CDR3 protein, they turn into one entry using the most common DNA and genes. TCRdb's processing, not the authors', yielded these V and J calls. The sample profile shows roughly 450,000 distinct CDR3 sequences; 23% of them were found once. The ten largest clones take up about a quarter of the sample.

This sequence uses TRBV6-1 and TRBJ1-5; 7 of the junction bases match TRBD1. The source of this sequence is a female donor with Graves disease. The sample here was peripheral blood mononuclear cells (PBMCs), taken when the disease was refractory, from a patient treated with antithyroid drugs. CDR3 sequence: CASSQTGRPIVDQPQHF. The DNA sequence is as follows: TGTGCCAGCAGTCAGACAGGGCGCCCTATAGTGGATCAGCCCCAGCATTTT.